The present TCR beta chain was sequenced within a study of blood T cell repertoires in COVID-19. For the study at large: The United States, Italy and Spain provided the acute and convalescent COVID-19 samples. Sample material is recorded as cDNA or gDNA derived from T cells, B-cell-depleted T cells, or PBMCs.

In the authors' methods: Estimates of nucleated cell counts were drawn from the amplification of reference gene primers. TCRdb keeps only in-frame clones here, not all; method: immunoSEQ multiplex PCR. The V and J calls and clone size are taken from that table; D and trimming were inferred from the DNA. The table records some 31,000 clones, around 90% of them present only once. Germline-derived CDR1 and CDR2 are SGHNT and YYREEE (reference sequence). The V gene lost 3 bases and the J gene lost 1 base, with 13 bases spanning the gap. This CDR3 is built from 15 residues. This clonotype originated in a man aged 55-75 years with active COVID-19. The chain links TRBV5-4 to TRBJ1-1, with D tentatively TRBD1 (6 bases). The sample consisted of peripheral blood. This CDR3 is CASSSGQSRNTEAFF. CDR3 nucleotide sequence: TGTGCCAGCAGCTCTGGACAGTCAAGGAACACTGAAGCTTTCTTT.